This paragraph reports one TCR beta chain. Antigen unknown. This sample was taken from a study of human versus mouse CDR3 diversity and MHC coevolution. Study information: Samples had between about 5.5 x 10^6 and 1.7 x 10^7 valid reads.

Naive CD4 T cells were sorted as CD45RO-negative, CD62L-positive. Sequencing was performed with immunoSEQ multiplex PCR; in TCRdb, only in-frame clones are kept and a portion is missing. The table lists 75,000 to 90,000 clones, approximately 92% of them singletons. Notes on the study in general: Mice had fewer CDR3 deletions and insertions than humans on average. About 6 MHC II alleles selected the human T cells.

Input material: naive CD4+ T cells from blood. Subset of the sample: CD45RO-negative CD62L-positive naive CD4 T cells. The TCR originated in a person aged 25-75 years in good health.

The CDR3 loop reads CASSLERLGEQFF. The CDR3 nucleotides are TGCGCCAGCAGCTTGGAGAGGCTCGGGGAGCAGTTCTTC. This chain joins TRBV5-1 and TRBJ2-1, with D hard to call. Trimming took 0 bases from V and 10 from J, leaving 11 bases between them. Germline CDR1 and CDR2: SGHRS and YFSETQ. The CDR3 covers 13 residues.